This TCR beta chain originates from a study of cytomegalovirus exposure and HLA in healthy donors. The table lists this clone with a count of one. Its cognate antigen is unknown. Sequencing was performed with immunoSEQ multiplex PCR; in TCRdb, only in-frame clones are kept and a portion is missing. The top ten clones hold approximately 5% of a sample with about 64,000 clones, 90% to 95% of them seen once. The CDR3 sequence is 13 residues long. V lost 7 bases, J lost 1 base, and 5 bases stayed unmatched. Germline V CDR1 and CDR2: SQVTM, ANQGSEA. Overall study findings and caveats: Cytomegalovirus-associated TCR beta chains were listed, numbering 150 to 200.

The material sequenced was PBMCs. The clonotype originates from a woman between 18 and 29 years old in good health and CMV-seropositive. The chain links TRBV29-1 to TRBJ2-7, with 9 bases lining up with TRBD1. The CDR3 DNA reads TGCAGCGCCACCGGACAGGGGTCCTACGAGCAGTACTTC. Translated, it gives CSATGQGSYEQYF.